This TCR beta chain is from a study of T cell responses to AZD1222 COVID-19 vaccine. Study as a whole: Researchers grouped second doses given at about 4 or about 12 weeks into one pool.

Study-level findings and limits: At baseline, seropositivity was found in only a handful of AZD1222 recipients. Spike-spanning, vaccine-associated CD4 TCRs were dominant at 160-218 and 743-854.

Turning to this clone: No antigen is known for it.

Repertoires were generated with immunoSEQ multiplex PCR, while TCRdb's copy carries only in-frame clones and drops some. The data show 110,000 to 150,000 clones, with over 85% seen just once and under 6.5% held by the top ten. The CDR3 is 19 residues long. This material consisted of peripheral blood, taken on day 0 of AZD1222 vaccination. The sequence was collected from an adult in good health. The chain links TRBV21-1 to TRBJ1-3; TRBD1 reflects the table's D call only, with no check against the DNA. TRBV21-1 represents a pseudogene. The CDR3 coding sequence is TGTGCCAGCAGCAAAGTAATAGGCAGGGCAACCCTCTCTGGAAACACCATATATTTT. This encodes CASSKVIGRATLSGNTIYF.